A single sample is the source of the 8 T cell receptor beta chains below, sequenced in a study of T-cell reconstitution after alpha-beta-depleted transplantation in children. The TCRbeta library was prepared with unique molecular identifiers. MiXCR was run by TCRdb on the PCR reads, yielding one entry per CDR3 protein. In the table there are approximately 110,000 distinct CDR3 sequences, more than 20% of which are singletons. This specimen was PBMCs, mostly from graft donor cells, taken 180 days after TCRalphabeta/CD19-depleted stem cell transplant. Source of these receptors: a male patient between 2 and 10 years old who had a stem cell transplant for chronic granulomatous disease, so the T cells may come from the graft donor.

The table lists this clonotype with many counts. The J gene is TRBJ2-1, the V gene TRBV20-1; 10 bases agree with TRBD2. The CDR3 is 15 amino acids. The germline gives CDR1 DFQATT, CDR2 SNEGSKA (reference sequence). Trimming at V came to 2 bases and at J to 2 bases, leaving 3 bases not matched to a gene. Here the CDR3 reads CSARLAGVTYNEQFF. CDR3 sequence (DNA): TGCAGTGCTAGACTAGCGGGGGTAACCTACAATGAGCAGTTCTTC.

This clonotype was observed a few times. J is TRBJ2-7 and V is TRBV29-1, with 8 nucleotides matching TRBD2. Trimming at V came to 5 bases and at J to 1 base, leaving 7 bases not matched to a gene. The V gene's germline CDR1 is SQVTM and CDR2 ANQGSEA. The CDR3 runs 14 residues. DNA for the CDR3: TGCAGCGTTCGGGACGGGAGGGCATCCTACGAGCAGTACTTC. This encodes CSVRDGRASYEQYF.

The chain joins TRBV9 to TRBJ2-7; 7 bases fit TRBD1. The CDR3 consists of 14 residues. Germline V lookup: CDR1 SGDLS, CDR2 YYNGEE. J gave up 3 bases and V 3 bases, and 6 bases lay outside the gene matches. In DNA form, the CDR3 reads TGTGCCAGCAGCGAGACCGGGACAGTCTACGAGCAGTACTTC. This encodes CASSETGTVYEQYF.

This clonotype was detected ten times or more. This chain uses TRBV5-1 with TRBJ2-7; 7 bases match TRBD1. Trimming at V came to 5 bases and at J to 3 bases, leaving 11 bases not matched to a gene. CDR3 length: 15 amino acids. Germline V gene sequence: CDR1 SGHRS, CDR2 YFSETQ. Here the CDR3 reads CASRQMTGFFYEQYF. The DNA for the CDR3 is TGCGCCAGCAGACAAATGACAGGGTTCTTCTACGAGCAGTACTTC. Full variable domain (remainder filled in from reference TRBV5-1 and TRBJ2-7): KAGVTQTPRYLIKTRGQQVTLSCSPISGHRSVSWYQQTPGQGLQFLFEYFSETQRNKGNFPGRFSGRQFSNSRSEMNVSTLELGDSALYLCASRQMTGFFYEQYFGPGTRLTVT.

This clonotype appeared many times. V gene TRBV7-8 combines with J gene TRBJ1-1; D gene uncertain. CDR3 size: 16 residues. V was shortened by 6 bases and J by 3 bases, with 20 bases between the two germline ends. CDR1 is SGHVS and CDR2 is FQNEAQ in the germline V gene. In nucleotides, the CDR3 is TGTGCCAGCAGATCAGGTGGCCTAGACTCCCACACTGAAGCTTTCTTT. Protein: CASRSGGLDSHTEAFF.

There are many counts of this clonotype. The CDR3, as DNA: TGCAGCGTTGAAGATGCAAGAAGGAACTACGAGCAGTACTTC. Its protein is CSVEDARRNYEQYF. The genes are TRBV29-1 and TRBJ2-7; no definite D call. Trimming cost V 0 bases and J 3 bases, with 12 bases left between them. The germline V gene encodes CDR1 SQVTM and CDR2 ANQGSEA. There are 14 residues in the CDR3.

This clonotype was detected once. The chain employs TRBV28 and TRBJ2-7, with 8 bases that match TRBD1. CDR1 and CDR2 from the germline V gene are MDHEN and SYDVKM. After removal of 6 bases from V and 6 bases from J, the junction contained 10 bases not matched to a gene. The CDR3 contains 14 residues. CDR3 nucleotide sequence: TGTGCCAGCAGGCTACCGGGACAGGTCAGCGAGCAGTACTTC. The encoded protein is CASRLPGQVSEQYF. Full variable domain (missing parts from reference TRBV28 and TRBJ2-7): DVKVTQSSRYLVKRTGEKVFLECVQDMDHENMFWYRQDPGLGLRLIYFSYDVKMKEKGDIPEGYSVSREKKERFSLILESASTNQTSMYLCASRLPGQVSEQYFGPGTRLTVT.

The rearrangement links TRBV29-1 to TRBJ2-3; 7 bases line up with TRBD1. The CDR3 is 14 amino acids. V lost 7 bases and J lost 0; bases outside the gene matches: 7. The germline V gene encodes CDR1 SQVTM and CDR2 ANQGSEA. CDR3 amino acids: CSGPKQGSTDTQYF. CDR3 nucleotide sequence: TGCAGCGGCCCAAAACAGGGGAGCACAGATACGCAGTATTTT.